What follows describes a single T cell receptor beta chain. The source of the sample is a study of cytomegalovirus exposure and HLA in healthy donors. The CDR3 runs 13 residues. Germline V gene lookup returns CDR1 MDHEN and CDR2 SYDVKM. V shed 5 bases, J shed 5 bases, and the junction held 5 bases outside the gene matches. The PCR employed 60 Vbeta primers together with 13 Jbeta primers. Sequencing was performed with immunoSEQ multiplex PCR; in TCRdb, only in-frame clones are kept and a portion is missing. Altogether about 170,000 clones are present, roughly 80% being singletons, with the ten largest covering under 3%.

Sequenced material: PBMCs. This TCR came from a male donor in good health and CMV-seronegative. The V call is TRBV28, the J call TRBJ1-2; 7 positions match TRBD1. This CDR3 is CASSPPTGYGYTF. The CDR3 DNA sequence: TGTGCCAGCAGTCCCCCGACAGGGTATGGCTACACCTTC.